The clone carrying this TCR beta chain has just a few counts. Its specificity is unknown. This sample's TCRbeta library carried unique molecular identifier barcodes. In TCRdb, the PCR reads were re-called with MiXCR into one record per CDR3 protein. This sample carries hundreds of thousands of distinct CDR3 sequences, approximately 14% of them seen once, and the ten largest clones take 0.79%. This sample is drawn from a study of T-cell reconstitution after alpha-beta-depleted transplantation in children. General study findings and limits: From surviving recipient T cells and thymic progenitors came the high day-60 TCRbeta diversity observed in some patients. T-cell counts and diversity were attributed mostly to newly produced T cells one year after transplant. It was reported that alpha-beta T cells came from several hundred expanded graft clones (about two months after transplant).

Germline CDR1 and CDR2: SQVTM and ANQGSEA. The CDR3 contains 9 residues. The rearrangement links TRBV29-1 to TRBJ2-7; D is uncertain. The sample here was PBMCs, taken before TCRalphabeta/CD19-depleted stem cell transplant. The receptor's source is a girl aged 2 to 9 with congenital amegakaryocytic thrombocytopenia, due to receive a stem cell transplant. This CDR3 reads CTADYEQYF. The CDR3 region has the DNA TGCACCGCGGACTACGAGCAGTACTTC.